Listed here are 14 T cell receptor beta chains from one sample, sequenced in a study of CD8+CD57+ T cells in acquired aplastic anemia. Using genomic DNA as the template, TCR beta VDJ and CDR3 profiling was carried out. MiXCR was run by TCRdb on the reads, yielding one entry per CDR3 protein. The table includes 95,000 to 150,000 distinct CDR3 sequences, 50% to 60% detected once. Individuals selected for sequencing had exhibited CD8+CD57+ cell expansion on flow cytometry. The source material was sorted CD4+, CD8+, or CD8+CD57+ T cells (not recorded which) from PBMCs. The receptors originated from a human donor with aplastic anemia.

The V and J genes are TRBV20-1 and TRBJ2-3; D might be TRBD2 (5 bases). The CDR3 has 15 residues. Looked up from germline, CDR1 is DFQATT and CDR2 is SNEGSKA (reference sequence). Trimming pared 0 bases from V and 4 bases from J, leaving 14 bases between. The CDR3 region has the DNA TGCAGTGCTAGAGATCCGAAGAGGGAGCCAGATACGCAGTATTTT. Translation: CSARDPKREPDTQYF.

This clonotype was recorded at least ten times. The DNA for the CDR3 is TGTGCCAGCGGACCCTCCCAGACCCAGTACTTC. It codes for CASGPSQTQYF. The genes are TRBV28 and TRBJ2-5; the D is unclear. V lost 8 bases and J 6 bases, leaving 10 bases between the germline ends. CDR1 and CDR2 from the germline V gene are MDHEN and SYDVKM. CDR3 length: 11 residues.

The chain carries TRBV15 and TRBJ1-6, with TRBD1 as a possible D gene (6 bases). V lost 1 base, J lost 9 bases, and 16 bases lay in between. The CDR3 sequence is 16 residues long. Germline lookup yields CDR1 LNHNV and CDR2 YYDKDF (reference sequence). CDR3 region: CATSRAGTLIRSPLHF. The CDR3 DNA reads TGTGCCACCAGCAGAGCCGGGACACTTATACGTTCACCCCTCCACTTT.

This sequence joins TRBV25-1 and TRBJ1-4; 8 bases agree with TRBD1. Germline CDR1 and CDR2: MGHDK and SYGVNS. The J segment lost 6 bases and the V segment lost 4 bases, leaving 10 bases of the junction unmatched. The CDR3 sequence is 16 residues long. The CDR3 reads CASSAMTGALDEKLFF. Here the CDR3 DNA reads TGTGCCAGCAGTGCGATGACAGGGGCCCTAGATGAAAAACTGTTTTTT.

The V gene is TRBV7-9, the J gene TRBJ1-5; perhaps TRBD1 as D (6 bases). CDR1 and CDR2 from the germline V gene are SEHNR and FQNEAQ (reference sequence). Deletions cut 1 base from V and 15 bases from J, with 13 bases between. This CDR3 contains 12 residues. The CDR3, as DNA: TGTGCCAGCAGCTTAGGGGACATGTCTCCGCATTTT. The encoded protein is CASSLGDMSPHF.

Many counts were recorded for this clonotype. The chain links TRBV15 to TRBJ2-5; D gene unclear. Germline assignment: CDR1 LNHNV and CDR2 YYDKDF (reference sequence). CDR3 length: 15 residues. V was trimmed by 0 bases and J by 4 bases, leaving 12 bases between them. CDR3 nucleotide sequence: TGTGCCACCAGCAGAGATACCCGGGCGAGAGAGACCCAGTACTTC. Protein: CATSRDTRARETQYF.

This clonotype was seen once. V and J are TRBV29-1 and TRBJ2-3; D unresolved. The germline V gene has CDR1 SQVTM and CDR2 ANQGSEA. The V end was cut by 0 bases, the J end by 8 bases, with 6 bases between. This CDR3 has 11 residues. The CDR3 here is CSVEELSTQYF. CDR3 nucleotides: TGCAGCGTTGAAGAGCTTAGTACGCAGTATTTT.

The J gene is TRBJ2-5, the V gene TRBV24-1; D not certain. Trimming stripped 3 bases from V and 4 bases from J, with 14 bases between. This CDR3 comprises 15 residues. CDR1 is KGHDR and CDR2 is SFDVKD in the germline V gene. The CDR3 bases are TGTGCCACCAGTGATCCCCAGAGTTTTGGAGAGACCCAGTACTTC. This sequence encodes CATSDPQSFGETQYF.

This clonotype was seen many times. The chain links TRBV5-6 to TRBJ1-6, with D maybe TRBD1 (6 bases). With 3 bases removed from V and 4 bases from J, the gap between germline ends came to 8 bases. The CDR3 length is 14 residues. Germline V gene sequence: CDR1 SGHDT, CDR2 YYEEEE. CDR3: CASSSTGYNSPLHF. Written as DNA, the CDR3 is TGTGCCAGCAGCTCGACAGGTTATAATTCACCCCTCCACTTT. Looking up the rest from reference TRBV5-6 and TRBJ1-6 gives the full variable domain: DAGVTQSPTHLIKTRGQQVTLRCSPKSGHDTVSWYQQALGQGPQFIFQYYEEEERQRGNFPDRFSGHQFPNYSSELNVNALLLGDSALYLCASSSTGYNSPLHFGNGTRLTVT.

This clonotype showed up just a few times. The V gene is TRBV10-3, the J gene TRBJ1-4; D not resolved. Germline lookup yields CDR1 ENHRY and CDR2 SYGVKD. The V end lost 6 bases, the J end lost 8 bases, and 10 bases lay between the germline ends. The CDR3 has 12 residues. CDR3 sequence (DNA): TGTGCCATCAGCCGACAAGGCGAAAAACTGTTTTTT. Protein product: CAISRQGEKLFF.

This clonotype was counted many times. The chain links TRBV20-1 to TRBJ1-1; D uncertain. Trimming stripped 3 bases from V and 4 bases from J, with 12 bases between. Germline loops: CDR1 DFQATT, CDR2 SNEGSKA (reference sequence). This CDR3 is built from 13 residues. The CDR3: CSASEGGPTEAFF. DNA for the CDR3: TGCAGTGCTAGTGAGGGCGGTCCCACTGAAGCTTTCTTT.

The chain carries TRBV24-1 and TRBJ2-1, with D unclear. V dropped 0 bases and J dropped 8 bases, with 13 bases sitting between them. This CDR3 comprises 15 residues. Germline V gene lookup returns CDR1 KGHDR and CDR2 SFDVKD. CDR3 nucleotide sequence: TGTGCCACCAGTGATTTGAGGCAGTCAGGCGATGAGCAGTTCTTC. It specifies CATSDLRQSGDEQFF.

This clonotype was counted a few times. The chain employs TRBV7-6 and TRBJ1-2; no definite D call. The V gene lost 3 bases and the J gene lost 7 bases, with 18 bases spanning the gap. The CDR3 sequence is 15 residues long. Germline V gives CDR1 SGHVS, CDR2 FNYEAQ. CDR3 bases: TGTGCCAGCAGCTTGCTTGGGGAGGTGGCGGCTGGCTACACCTTC. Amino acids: CASSLLGEVAAGYTF.

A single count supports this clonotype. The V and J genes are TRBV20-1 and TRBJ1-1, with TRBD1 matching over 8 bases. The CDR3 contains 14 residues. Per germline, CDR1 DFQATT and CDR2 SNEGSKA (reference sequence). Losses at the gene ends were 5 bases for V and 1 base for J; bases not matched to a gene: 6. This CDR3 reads CSAPEGTGNTEAFF. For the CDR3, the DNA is TGCAGTGCTCCAGAGGGGACAGGGAACACTGAAGCTTTCTTT.